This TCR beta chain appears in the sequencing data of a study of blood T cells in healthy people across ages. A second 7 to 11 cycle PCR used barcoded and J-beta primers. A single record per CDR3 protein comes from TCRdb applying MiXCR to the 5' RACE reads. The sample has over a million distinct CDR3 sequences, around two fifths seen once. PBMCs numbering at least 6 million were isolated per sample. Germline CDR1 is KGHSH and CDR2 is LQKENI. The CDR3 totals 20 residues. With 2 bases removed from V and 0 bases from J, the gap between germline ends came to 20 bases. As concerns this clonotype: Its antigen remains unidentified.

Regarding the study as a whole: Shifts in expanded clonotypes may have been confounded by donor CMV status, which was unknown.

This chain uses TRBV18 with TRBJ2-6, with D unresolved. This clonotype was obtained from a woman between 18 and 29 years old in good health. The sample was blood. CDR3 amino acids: CASSPVIPGQASSGANVLTF. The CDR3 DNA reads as TGTGCCAGCTCACCAGTGATCCCCGGGCAGGCCAGCTCTGGGGCCAACGTCCTGACTTTC. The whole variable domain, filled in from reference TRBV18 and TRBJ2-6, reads NAGVMQNPRHLVRRRGQEARLRCSPMKGHSHVYWYRQLPEEGLKFMVYLQKENIIDESGMPKERFSAEFPKEGPSILRIQQVVRGDSAAYFCASSPVIPGQASSGANVLTFGAGSRLTVL.